The source of this T cell receptor (beta chain) is a study of T-cell reconstitution after alpha-beta-depleted transplantation in children. On this clonotype itself: Its antigen is still unknown.

V was pared by 2 bases and J by 5 bases, with 14 bases between. The CDR3 is 15 amino acids. Per germline, CDR1 SSHAT and CDR2 FNYEAQ (reference sequence). This sample's TCRbeta library carried unique molecular identifier barcodes. Via MiXCR, TCRdb re-called the PCR reads, giving one row per CDR3 protein. The table has about 250,000 distinct CDR3 sequences, 24% seen once. Findings and limits, study-wide: Where alpha-beta T cells came from about two months after transplant was reportedly several hundred expanded graft clones. A year had passed since transplant, and T-cell counts and diversity by then came mostly from newly produced T cells. Elevated TCRbeta diversity at day 60 was traced, in some patients, to surviving recipient T cells and thymic progenitors.

V and J are TRBV7-7 and TRBJ2-3; maybe TRBD1 (6 bases). The source is a female patient aged 2 to 10 who had a stem cell transplant for congenital amegakaryocytic thrombocytopenia, so the T cells may come from the graft donor. Here the sequenced sample was PBMCs, mostly from graft donor cells, taken 360 days after TCRalphabeta/CD19-depleted stem cell transplant. The CDR3 DNA is TGTGCCAGCAGCTTATCGTCAAGCAGGGGAGATACGCAGTATTTT. Protein product: CASSLSSSRGDTQYF.